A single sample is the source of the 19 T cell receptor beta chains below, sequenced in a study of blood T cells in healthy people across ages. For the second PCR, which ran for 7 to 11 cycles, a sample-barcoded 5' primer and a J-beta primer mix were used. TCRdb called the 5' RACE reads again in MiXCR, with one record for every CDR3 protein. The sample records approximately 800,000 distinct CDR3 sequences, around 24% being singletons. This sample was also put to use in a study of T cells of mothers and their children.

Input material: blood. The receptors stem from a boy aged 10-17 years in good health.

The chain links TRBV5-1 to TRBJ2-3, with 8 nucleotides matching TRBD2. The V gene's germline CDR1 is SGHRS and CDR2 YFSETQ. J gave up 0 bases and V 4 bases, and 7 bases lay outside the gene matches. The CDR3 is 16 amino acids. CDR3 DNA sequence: TGCGCCAGCAGCCTCGAGATAGCGGGGAGCACAGATACGCAGTATTTT. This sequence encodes CASSLEIAGSTDTQYF.

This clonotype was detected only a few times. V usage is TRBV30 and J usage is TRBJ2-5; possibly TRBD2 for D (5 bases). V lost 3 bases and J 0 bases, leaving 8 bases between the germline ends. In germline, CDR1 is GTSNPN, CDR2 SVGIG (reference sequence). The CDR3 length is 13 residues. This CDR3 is CAWRGAYQETQYF. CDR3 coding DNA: TGTGCCTGGAGGGGAGCGTACCAAGAGACCCAGTACTTC. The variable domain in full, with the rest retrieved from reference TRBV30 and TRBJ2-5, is SQTIHQWPATLVQPVGSPLSLECTVEGTSNPNLYWYRQAAGRGLQLLFYSVGIGQISSEVPQNLSASRPQDRQFILSSKKLLLSDSGFYLCAWRGAYQETQYFGPGTRLLVL.

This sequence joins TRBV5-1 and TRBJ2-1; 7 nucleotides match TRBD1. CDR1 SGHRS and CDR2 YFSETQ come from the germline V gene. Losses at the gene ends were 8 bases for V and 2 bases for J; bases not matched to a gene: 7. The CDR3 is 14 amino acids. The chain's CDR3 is CASRTGVTYNEQFF. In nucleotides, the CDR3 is TGCGCCAGTAGAACAGGGGTAACCTACAATGAGCAGTTCTTC.

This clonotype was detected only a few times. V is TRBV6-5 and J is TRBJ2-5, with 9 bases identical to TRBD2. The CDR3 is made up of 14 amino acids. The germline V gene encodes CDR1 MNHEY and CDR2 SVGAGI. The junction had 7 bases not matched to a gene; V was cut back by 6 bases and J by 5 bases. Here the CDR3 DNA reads TGTGCCAGCAGCCAACTAGCGGGCGCGGAGACCCAGTACTTC. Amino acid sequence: CASSQLAGAETQYF.

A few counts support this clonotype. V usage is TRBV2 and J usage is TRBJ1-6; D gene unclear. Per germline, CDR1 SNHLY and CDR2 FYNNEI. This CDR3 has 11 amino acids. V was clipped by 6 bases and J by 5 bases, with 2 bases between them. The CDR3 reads CASRDNSPLHF. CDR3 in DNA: TGTGCCAGCAGGGATAATTCACCCCTCCACTTT.

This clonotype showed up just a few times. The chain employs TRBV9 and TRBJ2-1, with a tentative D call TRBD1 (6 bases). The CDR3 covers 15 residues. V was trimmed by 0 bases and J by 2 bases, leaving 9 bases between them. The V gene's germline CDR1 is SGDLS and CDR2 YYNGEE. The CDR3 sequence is CASSVETGTYNEQFF. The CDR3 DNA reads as TGTGCCAGCAGCGTAGAGACAGGCACCTACAATGAGCAGTTCTTC.

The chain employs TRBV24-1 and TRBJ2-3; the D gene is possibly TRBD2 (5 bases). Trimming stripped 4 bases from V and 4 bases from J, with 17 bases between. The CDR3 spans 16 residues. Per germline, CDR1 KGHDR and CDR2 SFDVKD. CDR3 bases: TGTGCCACCAGTGACTCATCGGCGGAGGCGGCAGATACGCAGTATTTT. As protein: CATSDSSAEAADTQYF.

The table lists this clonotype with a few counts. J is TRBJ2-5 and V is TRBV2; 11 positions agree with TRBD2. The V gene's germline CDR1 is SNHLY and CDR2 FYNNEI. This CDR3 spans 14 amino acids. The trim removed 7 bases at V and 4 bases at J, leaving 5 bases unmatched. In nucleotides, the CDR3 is TGTGCCAGCACGGCCCTAGCGGGGGGAGAGACCCAGTACTTC. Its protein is CASTALAGGETQYF.

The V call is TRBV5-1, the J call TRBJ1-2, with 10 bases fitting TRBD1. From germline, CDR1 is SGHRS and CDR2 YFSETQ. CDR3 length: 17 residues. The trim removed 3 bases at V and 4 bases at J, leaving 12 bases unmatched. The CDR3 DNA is TGCGCCAGCAGCTCCATGGCCTGGACAGGGGGGTCCTATGGCTACACCTTC. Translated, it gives CASSSMAWTGGSYGYTF.

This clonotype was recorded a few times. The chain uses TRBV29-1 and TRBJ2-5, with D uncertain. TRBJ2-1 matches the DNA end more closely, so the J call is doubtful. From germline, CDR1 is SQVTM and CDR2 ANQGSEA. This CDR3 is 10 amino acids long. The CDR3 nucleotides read TGCAGCGTCCCCCCCATTGGGCAGTTCTTC. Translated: CSVPPIGQFF.

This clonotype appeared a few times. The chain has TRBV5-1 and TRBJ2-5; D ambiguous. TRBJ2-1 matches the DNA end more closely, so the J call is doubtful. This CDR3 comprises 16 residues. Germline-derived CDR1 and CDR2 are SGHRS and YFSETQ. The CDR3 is CASSLGFGRLLNEQFF. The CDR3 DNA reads TGCGCCAGCAGCTTGGGGTTCGGCAGGTTGCTCAATGAGCAGTTCTTC.

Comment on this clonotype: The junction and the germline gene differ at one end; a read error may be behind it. The CDR3 here is CASSTGESSAF. The DNA for the CDR3 is TGTGCTAGCAGCACAGGGGAGTCCTCTGCCTTT. V is TRBV7-7 and J is TRBJ2-3; 7 nucleotides align to TRBD1. The germline CDR1 and CDR2 sequences are SSHAT and FNYEAQ (reference sequence). The CDR3 contains 11 residues.

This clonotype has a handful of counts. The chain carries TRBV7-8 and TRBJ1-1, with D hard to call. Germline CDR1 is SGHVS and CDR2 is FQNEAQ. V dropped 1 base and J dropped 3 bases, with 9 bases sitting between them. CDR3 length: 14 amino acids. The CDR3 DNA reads TGTGCCAGCAGCTTAGTTGCCTTGGACACTGAAGCTTTCTTT. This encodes CASSLVALDTEAFF.

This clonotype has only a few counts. The CDR3 coding sequence is TGTGCCAGCAGGAAGGGAGGAGGCTACGAGCAGTACTTC. Translation gives CASRKGGGYEQYF. The chain employs TRBV7-9 and TRBJ2-7; tentatively, D is TRBD2 (6 bases). Germline CDR1 reads SEHNR; CDR2 reads FQNEAQ (reference sequence). CDR3 length equals 13 residues. V shed 6 bases and J shed 3 bases, with 12 bases lying between them.

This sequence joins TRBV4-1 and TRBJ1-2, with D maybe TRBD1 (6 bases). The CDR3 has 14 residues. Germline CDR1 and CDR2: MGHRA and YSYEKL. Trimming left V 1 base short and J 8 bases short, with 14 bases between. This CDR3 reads CASSQGWGAEGYTF. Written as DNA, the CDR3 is TGCGCCAGCAGCCAAGGTTGGGGGGCGGAAGGCTACACCTTC.

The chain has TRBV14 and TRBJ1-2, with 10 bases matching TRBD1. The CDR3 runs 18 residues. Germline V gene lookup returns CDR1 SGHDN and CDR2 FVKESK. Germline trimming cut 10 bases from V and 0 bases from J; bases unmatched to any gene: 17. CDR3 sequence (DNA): TGTGCCACCCTCCTTTTCATCAATGGGACAGGGGCTAACTATGGCTACACCTTC. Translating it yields CATLLFINGTGANYGYTF. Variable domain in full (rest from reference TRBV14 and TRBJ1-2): EAGVTQFPSHSVIEKGQTVTLRCDPISGHDNLYWYRRVMGKEIKFLLHFVKESKQDESGMPNNRFLAERTGGTYSTLKVQPAELEDSGVYFCATLLFINGTGANYGYTFGSGTRLTVV.

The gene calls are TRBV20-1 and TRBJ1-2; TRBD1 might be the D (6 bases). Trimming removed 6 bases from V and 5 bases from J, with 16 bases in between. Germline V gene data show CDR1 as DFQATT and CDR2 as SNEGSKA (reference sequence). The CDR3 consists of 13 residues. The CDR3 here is CSAGGTGQYGYTF. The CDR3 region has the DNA TGCAGTGCGGGGGGAACAGGGCAATATGGCTACACCTTC.

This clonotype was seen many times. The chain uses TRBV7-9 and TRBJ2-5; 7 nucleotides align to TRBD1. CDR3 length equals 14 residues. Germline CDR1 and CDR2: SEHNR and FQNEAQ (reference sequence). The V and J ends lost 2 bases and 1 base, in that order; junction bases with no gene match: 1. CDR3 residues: CASSLKGAQETQYF. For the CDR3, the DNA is TGTGCCAGCAGCTTAAAGGGGGCCCAAGAGACCCAGTACTTC.

In DNA form, the CDR3 reads TGTGCCAGCAGCCAAGGGTTCGGGGGCGGGGAGACCCAGTACTTC. It translates to CASSQGFGGGETQYF. The chain carries TRBV3-1 and TRBJ2-5; TRBD1 or TRBD2 may be the D gene (6 bases each). The CDR3 covers 15 residues. V was clipped by 1 base and J by 5 bases, with 14 bases between them. The germline CDR1 and CDR2 sequences are LGHDT and YNNKEL (reference sequence).